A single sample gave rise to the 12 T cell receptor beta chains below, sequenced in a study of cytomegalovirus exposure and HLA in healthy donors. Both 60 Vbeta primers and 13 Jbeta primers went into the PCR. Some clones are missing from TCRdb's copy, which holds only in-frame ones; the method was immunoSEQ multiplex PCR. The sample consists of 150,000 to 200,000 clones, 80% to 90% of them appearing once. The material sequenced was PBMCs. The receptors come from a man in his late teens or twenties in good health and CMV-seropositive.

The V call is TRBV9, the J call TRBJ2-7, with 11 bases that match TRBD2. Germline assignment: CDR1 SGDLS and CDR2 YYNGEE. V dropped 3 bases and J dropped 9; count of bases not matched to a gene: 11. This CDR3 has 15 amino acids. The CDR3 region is CASSAGTSGTQGQYF. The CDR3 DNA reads TGTGCCAGCAGCGCCGGGACTAGCGGTACCCAGGGGCAGTACTTC. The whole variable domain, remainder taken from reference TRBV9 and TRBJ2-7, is DSGVTQTPKHLITATGQRVTLRCSPRSGDLSVYWYQQSLDQGLQFLIQYYNGEERAKGNILERFSAQQFPDLHSELNLSSLELGDSALYFCASSAGTSGTQGQYFGPGTRLTVT.

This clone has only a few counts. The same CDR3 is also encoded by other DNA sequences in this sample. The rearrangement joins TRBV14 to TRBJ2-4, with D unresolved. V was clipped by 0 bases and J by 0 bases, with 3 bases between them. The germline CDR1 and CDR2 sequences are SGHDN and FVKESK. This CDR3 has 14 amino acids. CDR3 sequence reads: CASSQDLAKNIQYF. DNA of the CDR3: TGTGCCAGCAGCCAAGACCTAGCCAAAAACATTCAGTACTTC.

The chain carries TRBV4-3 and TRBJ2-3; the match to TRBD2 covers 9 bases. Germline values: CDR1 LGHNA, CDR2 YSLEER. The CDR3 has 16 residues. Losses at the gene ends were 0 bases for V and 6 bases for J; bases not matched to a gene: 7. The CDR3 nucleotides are TGCGCCAGCAGCCAAGAGGTGGGCGGGGGGGTGGATACGCAGTATTTT. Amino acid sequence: CASSQEVGGGVDTQYF.

CDR3 loop: CASSGGGLSNQPQHF. CDR3 in DNA: TGTGCCAGCAGCGGCGGGGGGCTGAGCAATCAGCCCCAGCATTTT. The chain links TRBV7-9 to TRBJ1-5, with D possibly TRBD1 on 6 matching bases. Between the trimmed V and J ends, which lost 5 bases and 1 base, there was a span of 12 bases. Germline V lookup: CDR1 SEHNR, CDR2 FQNEAQ (reference sequence). The CDR3 has 15 amino acids.

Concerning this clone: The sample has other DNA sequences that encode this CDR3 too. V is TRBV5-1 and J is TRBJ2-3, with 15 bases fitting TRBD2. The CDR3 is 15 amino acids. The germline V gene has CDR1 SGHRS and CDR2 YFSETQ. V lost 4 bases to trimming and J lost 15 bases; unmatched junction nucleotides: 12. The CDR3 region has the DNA TGCGCCAGCAGCGGGGGACTAGCGGGGGGCGGGTTACAATATTTT. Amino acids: CASSGGLAGGGLQYF.

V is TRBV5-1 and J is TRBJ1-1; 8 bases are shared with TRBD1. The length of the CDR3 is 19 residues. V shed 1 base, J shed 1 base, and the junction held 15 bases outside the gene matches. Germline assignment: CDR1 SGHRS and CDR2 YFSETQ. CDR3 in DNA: TGCGCCAGCAGCTTGATATGGCAGGGGGCCGAATCGCGGAACACTGAAGCTTTCTTT. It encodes CASSLIWQGAESRNTEAFF.

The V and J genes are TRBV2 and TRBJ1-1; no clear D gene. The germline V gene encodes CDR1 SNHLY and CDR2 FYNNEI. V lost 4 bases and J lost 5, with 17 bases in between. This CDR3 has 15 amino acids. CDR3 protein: CASSGGTRGWTEAFF. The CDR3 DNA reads TGTGCCAGCAGTGGTGGAACTCGGGGATGGACTGAAGCTTTCTTT.

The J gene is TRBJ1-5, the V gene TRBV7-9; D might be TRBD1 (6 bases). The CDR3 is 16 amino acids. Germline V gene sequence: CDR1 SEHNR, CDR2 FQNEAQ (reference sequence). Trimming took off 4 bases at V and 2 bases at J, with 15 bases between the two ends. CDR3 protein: CASSWDIGLGNQPQHF. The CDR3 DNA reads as TGTGCCAGCAGCTGGGACATAGGTCTTGGCAATCAGCCCCAGCATTTT.

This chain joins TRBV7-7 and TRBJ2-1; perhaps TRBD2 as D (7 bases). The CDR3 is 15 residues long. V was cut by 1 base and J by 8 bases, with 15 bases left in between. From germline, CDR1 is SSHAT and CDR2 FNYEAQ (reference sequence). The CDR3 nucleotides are TGTGCCAGCAGCTTAGACGGGGGGCCGATGGATGAGCAGTTCTTC. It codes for CASSLDGGPMDEQFF.

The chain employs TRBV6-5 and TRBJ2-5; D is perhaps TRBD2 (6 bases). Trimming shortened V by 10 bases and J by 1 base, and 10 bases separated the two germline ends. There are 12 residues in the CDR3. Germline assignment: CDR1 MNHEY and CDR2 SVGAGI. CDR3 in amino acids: CATAGPQETQYF. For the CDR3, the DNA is TGTGCCACCGCGGGGCCCCAAGAGACCCAGTACTTC.

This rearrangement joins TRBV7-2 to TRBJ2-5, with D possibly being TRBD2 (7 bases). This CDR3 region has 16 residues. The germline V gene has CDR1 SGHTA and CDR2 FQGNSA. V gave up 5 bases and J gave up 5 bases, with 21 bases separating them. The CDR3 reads CASSQRGGAFGETQYF. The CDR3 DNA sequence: TGTGCCAGCAGCCAGAGGGGGGGGGCCTTCGGGGAGACCCAGTACTTC.

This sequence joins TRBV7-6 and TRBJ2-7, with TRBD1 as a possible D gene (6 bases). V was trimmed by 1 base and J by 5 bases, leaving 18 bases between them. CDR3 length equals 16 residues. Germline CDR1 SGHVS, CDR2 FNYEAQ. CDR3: CASSLESAGARDEQYF. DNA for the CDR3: TGTGCCAGCAGCTTAGAATCGGCAGGGGCGAGGGACGAGCAGTACTTC.